Presented here are 21 T cell receptor beta chains from one specimen sequenced in a study of identical twins (dated by TCRdb to 2016 to 2018). The protocol used for the library was 5' RACE. The sample was run on an Illumina HiSeq 2000. TCRdb reprocessing: public reads trimmed at Q25 with fastp, clones called with MiXCR, in-frame beta chains kept. One record per CDR3 amino acid sequence lists the most common genes and DNA. For this sample there are around 1.7 million distinct CDR3 sequences; less than 40% appear just once. The ten largest make up approximately 0.29% of the sample. Sequencing was performed on cord blood. These TCRs come from a newborn girl in good health.

This clonotype was counted between two and nine times. The CDR3 DNA sequence: TGCGCCAGCAGCCCATGGGACAGACTAGAAGCTTTCTTT. It encodes CASSPWDRLEAFF. The chain uses TRBV5-1 and TRBJ1-1; 7 nucleotides line up with TRBD1. Germline CDR1 is SGHRS and CDR2 is YFSETQ. The V gene end was trimmed by 4 bases and the J gene end by 8 bases; junction bases not matched to a gene: 8. The CDR3 has 13 residues.

This clonotype showed up just a few times. The rearrangement links TRBV18 to TRBJ2-4; 7 bases fit TRBD1. The end of the DNA aligns better with TRBJ2-5, so the J call may be wrong. The CDR3 totals 14 residues. Germline V gene lookup returns CDR1 KGHSH and CDR2 LQKENI. Here the CDR3 reads CASSPTTGVETQYF. The CDR3 region has the DNA TGTGCCAGCTCACCAACAACAGGGGTCGAGACCCAGTACTTC.

J is TRBJ2-6 and V is TRBV12-5; D is unclear. Germline loops: CDR1 LGHNT, CDR2 FRNRAP. The ends were cut back, 9 bases at V and 0 bases at J, with 12 bases in the middle. CDR3 size: 15 residues. CDR3 sequence: CASGPRISGANVLTF. CDR3 nucleotide sequence: TGTGCTAGCGGGCCTCGGATCTCTGGGGCCAACGTCCTGACTTTC.

This clonotype was found many times. The V call is TRBV4-2, the J call TRBJ2-5, with TRBD1 matching over 8 bases. The length of the CDR3 is 12 residues. Germline values: CDR1 LGHNA, CDR2 YNFKEQ. J gave up 4 bases and V 6 bases, and 1 base lay outside the gene matches. The CDR3 protein is CASSQGAETQYF. In nucleotides, the CDR3 is TGTGCCAGCAGTCAGGGGGCAGAGACCCAGTACTTC.

This clonotype has just a few counts. The chain combines TRBV16 with TRBJ2-4; D is perhaps TRBD1 (6 bases). The CDR3 has 13 amino acids. Germline V gives CDR1 KGHSY, CDR2 FQNENV. V lost 6 bases, J lost 13 bases, and 19 bases lay in between. CDR3 bases: TGTGCCAGCAGTCGGAACAGGGACACTGAGCAGTACTTC. Its protein product is CASSRNRDTEQYF.

The chain uses TRBV10-3 and TRBJ2-6; perhaps TRBD1 as D (6 bases). The V end was cut by 3 bases, the J end by 0 bases, with 12 bases between. The CDR3 sequence is 17 residues long. CDR1 is ENHRY, CDR2 SYGVKD, per germline. In DNA form, the CDR3 reads TGTGCCATCAGTGATGGGGGCGACGTCTCTGGGGCCAACGTCCTGACTTTC. Its protein is CAISDGGDVSGANVLTF.

This clonotype was counted only a few times. The genes are TRBV7-2 and TRBJ1-4; no clear D. Germline lookup yields CDR1 SGHTA and CDR2 FQGNSA. Trimming shortened V by 1 base and J by 3 bases, and 12 bases separated the two germline ends. The CDR3 spans 16 residues. The DNA of the CDR3 is TGTGCCAGCAGCTTAGAAAGGAGGAGGGCTAATGAAAAACTGTTTTTT. Encoded protein: CASSLERRRANEKLFF.

This clonotype was seen more than once but under ten times. This chain connects TRBV10-3 to TRBJ2-7; TRBD2 matches 10 bases. The germline V gene has CDR1 ENHRY and CDR2 SYGVKD. The CDR3 is 13 amino acids. The V and J ends lost 6 bases and 7 bases, in that order; junction bases with no gene match: 6. The DNA of the CDR3 is TGTGCCATCAGGAGCGGGGGGGACAATGAGCAGTACTTC. Protein: CAIRSGGDNEQYF.

Remarks on this clonotype: A read error may account for a junction end that differs from germline. This chain uses TRBV5-1 with TRBJ1-2; TRBD1 aligns across 8 bases. Germline values: CDR1 SGHRS, CDR2 YFSETQ. The CDR3 totals 14 residues. This CDR3 is CAISPTGGGDGYTF. The CDR3 DNA reads TGCGCCATCAGCCCCACAGGGGGAGGAGATGGCTACACCTTC.

This clonotype was detected only a few times. V usage is TRBV28 and J usage is TRBJ2-2; D is possibly TRBD2 (5 bases). The germline V gene encodes CDR1 MDHEN and CDR2 SYDVKM. Trimming pared 6 bases from V and 7 bases from J, leaving 12 bases between. The CDR3 runs 13 residues. CDR3 bases: TGTGCCAGCAGGGGCGGGTTAGGCGGGGAGCTGTTTTTT. Amino acid sequence: CASRGGLGGELFF.

This clonotype has only a few counts. The V gene is TRBV11-2, the J gene TRBJ2-3; 7 bases are a match to TRBD1. The CDR3 is 16 residues long. In germline, CDR1 is SGHAT, CDR2 FQNNGV. With V trimmed by 4 bases and J by 1 base, 8 bases remained unmatched. The CDR3 here is CASSWTDRARTDTQYF. The CDR3, as DNA: TGTGCCAGCAGCTGGACCGACAGGGCTCGCACAGATACGCAGTATTTT.

The chain couples TRBV7-9 to TRBJ2-5; D may be TRBD1 or TRBD2 (6 bases each). The V end lost 5 bases, the J end lost 0 bases, and 22 bases lay between the germline ends. CDR3 length equals 18 residues. Germline CDR1 reads SEHNR; CDR2 reads FQNEAQ (reference sequence). This CDR3 is CASSPQGGRPRDQETQYF. In DNA, the CDR3 is TGTGCCAGCAGCCCACAGGGAGGTCGGCCGAGGGACCAAGAGACCCAGTACTTC. The full variable domain, rest sourced from reference TRBV7-9 and TRBJ2-5, is DTGVSQNPRHKITKRGQNVTFRCDPISEHNRLYWYRQTLGQGPEFLTYFQNEAQLEKSRLLSDRFSAERPKGSFSTLEIQRTEQGDSAMYLCASSPQGGRPRDQETQYFGPGTRLLVL.

This chain uses TRBV20-1 with TRBJ2-4; no firm D call. The J call is uncertain, as TRBJ2-7 better fits the DNA end. Germline CDR1 DFQATT, CDR2 SNEGSKA (reference sequence). This CDR3 comprises 11 residues. The chain's CDR3 is CSARWLCEQYF. CDR3 in DNA: TGCAGTGCTAGGTGGCTTTGCGAGCAGTACTTC.

This chain uses TRBV2 with TRBJ1-5, with D perhaps matching TRBD1 (5 bases). CDR1 is SNHLY and CDR2 is FYNNEI in the germline V gene. This CDR3 is built from 14 residues. Trimming cost V 2 bases and J 2 bases, with 7 bases left between them. The CDR3 protein is CASSELRGNQPQHF. In DNA, the CDR3 is TGTGCCAGCAGTGAACTCAGGGGCAATCAGCCCCAGCATTTT.

The V and J genes are TRBV4-2 and TRBJ2-4; 8 positions match TRBD2. CDR1 and CDR2 from the germline V gene are LGHNA and YNFKEQ. Germline trimming cut 0 bases from V and 2 bases from J; bases unmatched to any gene: 6. This CDR3 has 17 amino acids. The CDR3 region has the DNA TGTGCCAGCAGCCAAGATCCAGCGGGAGCGTCCAAAAACATTCAGTACTTC. Translating gives CASSQDPAGASKNIQYF.

This sequence joins TRBV20-1 and TRBJ2-3; 12 bases agree with TRBD2. The CDR3 runs 15 residues. Germline lookup yields CDR1 DFQATT and CDR2 SNEGSKA (reference sequence). Germline trimming cut 5 bases from V and 5 bases from J; bases unmatched to any gene: 8. The CDR3 loop reads CSAQKPGLAGDTQYF. The DNA for the CDR3 is TGCAGTGCTCAGAAACCGGGACTAGCGGGAGATACGCAGTATTTT.

This clonotype was counted only a few times. The chain uses TRBV4-1 and TRBJ2-1; no reliable D call. The germline gives CDR1 MGHRA, CDR2 YSYEKL. V was pared by 5 bases and J by 6 bases, with 20 bases between. The CDR3 totals 16 residues. The DNA for the CDR3 is TGCGCCAGCAGCTATTACTCGGCTCGAGGTATCAATGAGCAGTTCTTC. Its protein product is CASSYYSARGINEQFF.

This clonotype has only a few counts. The V and J genes are TRBV5-4 and TRBJ1-6; D ambiguous. The CDR3 consists of 15 residues. Between the trimmed V and J ends, which lost 3 bases and 6 bases, there was a span of 13 bases. Germline V gene lookup returns CDR1 SGHNT and CDR2 YYREEE (reference sequence). Written as DNA, the CDR3 is TGTGCCAGCAGCTCCAGACATCCTCTTAATTCACCCCTCCACTTT. This translates into CASSSRHPLNSPLHF.

This clonotype occurred a few times. J is TRBJ2-7 and V is TRBV29-1, with 9 bases identical to TRBD1. The CDR3 length is 14 residues. Germline V gives CDR1 SQVTM, CDR2 ANQGSEA. Trimming at V came to 4 bases and at J to 2 bases, leaving 6 bases not matched to a gene. The CDR3 nucleotides are TGCAGCGTTGTATGGGACAGGGTTACCTACGAGCAGTACTTC. Its translation is CSVVWDRVTYEQYF.

J is TRBJ2-4 and V is TRBV24-1; 9 bases map to TRBD1. This CDR3 region has 15 residues. Unmatched junction bases numbered 5, after V lost 2 bases and J lost 7 bases. Germline V lookup: CDR1 KGHDR, CDR2 SFDVKD. This CDR3 is CATSDSGTGRNIQYF. The CDR3 DNA reads as TGTGCCACCAGTGATTCCGGGACAGGGAGGAACATTCAGTACTTC.

V and J are TRBV6-1 and TRBJ2-3; the match to TRBD2 covers 11 bases. The CDR3 has 15 residues. Germline trimming cut 6 bases from V and 6 bases from J; bases unmatched to any gene: 8. Germline-derived CDR1 and CDR2 are MNHNS and SASEGT. For the CDR3, the DNA is TGTGCCAGCAGGGAGACTAGCGGGGCGGTGGATACGCAGTATTTT. Protein product: CASRETSGAVDTQYF.